The 20 T cell receptor beta chains below come from one sample, sequenced in a study of blood T cell repertoires in COVID-19. Libraries were prepared by immunoSEQ multiplex PCR; TCRdb keeps only in-frame clonotypes and omits some of them. The sample yields tens of thousands of clones, 80% to 90% seen once. Sequenced material: peripheral blood. These receptor sequences come from a human donor in a cohort sampled during active COVID-19.

The J gene is TRBJ2-5, the V gene TRBV28; D call uncertain. V was clipped by 2 bases and J by 7 bases, with 5 bases between them. CDR1 is MDHEN and CDR2 is SYDVKM in the germline V gene. The CDR3 loop spans 11 amino acids. CDR3 region: CASSLMATQYF. The CDR3 bases are TGTGCCAGCAGTTTAATGGCGACCCAGTACTTC.

J is TRBJ2-1 and V is TRBV27; 8 bases align to TRBD2. CDR3 size: 15 residues. Trimming took 3 bases from V and 8 from J; bases not matched to a gene: 9. CDR1 MNHEY and CDR2 SMNVEV come from the germline V gene (reference sequence). The CDR3 coding sequence is TGTGCCAGCAGTTTCTCAAGCGGGAGCGCATATGAGCAGTTCTTC. Encoded protein: CASSFSSGSAYEQFF.

This clone was observed a handful of times. The chain uses TRBV2 and TRBJ2-7; TRBD2 matches 7 bases. The CDR3 spans 15 residues. CDR1 SNHLY and CDR2 FYNNEI come from the germline V gene. V lost 4 bases, J lost 5 bases, and 11 bases stayed unmatched. The CDR3 here is CASSGGGSLVDEQYF. Here the CDR3 DNA reads TGTGCCAGCAGTGGAGGCGGGAGCTTAGTTGACGAGCAGTACTTC.

This rearrangement joins TRBV13 to TRBJ2-7, with TRBD1 matching over 9 bases. The CDR3 covers 15 residues. After removal of 4 bases from V and 4 bases from J, the junction contained 8 bases not matched to a gene. Germline CDR1 PRHDT, CDR2 FYEKMQ (reference sequence). Written as DNA, the CDR3 is TGTGCCAGCAGCTCCGACAGGGGGGGGTGGTACGAGCAGTACTTC. Translated: CASSSDRGGWYEQYF.

Here the CDR3 reads CASSSGTAGNYGYTF. Written as DNA, the CDR3 is TGTGCCAGCAGTTCGGGGACAGCTGGTAACTATGGCTACACCTTC. V usage is TRBV28 and J usage is TRBJ1-2; TRBD1 aligns across 7 bases. V gave up 4 bases and J gave up 1 base; unmatched junction bases: 6. From germline, CDR1 is MDHEN and CDR2 SYDVKM. This CDR3 contains 15 residues.

This clone occurred once. The genes are TRBV7-9 and TRBJ1-2; D unclear. CDR3 size: 14 residues. Trimming removed 5 bases from V and 8 bases from J, with 18 bases in between. Per germline, CDR1 SEHNR and CDR2 FQNEAQ (reference sequence). Here the CDR3 reads CASSPVLNWSGYTF. DNA of the CDR3: TGTGCCAGCAGCCCGGTCCTCAACTGGAGCGGCTACACCTTC.

The rearrangement uses TRBV5-6 and TRBJ2-7; 8 bases agree with TRBD1. The CDR3 is made up of 14 amino acids. Losses at the gene ends were 4 bases for V and 0 bases for J; bases not matched to a gene: 3. Germline V gene data show CDR1 as SGHDT and CDR2 as YYEEEE. CDR3 region: CASSGDRRSYEQYF. The CDR3 coding sequence is TGTGCCAGCAGCGGGGACAGGCGCTCCTACGAGCAGTACTTC.

This clone has just one count. The chain joins TRBV13 to TRBJ2-5; a weak D match, TRBD2 (5 bases). Trimming removed 2 bases at V and 4 bases at J, with 11 bases between. The CDR3 length is 14 residues. Per the germline V gene, CDR1 is PRHDT and CDR2 is FYEKMQ (reference sequence). CDR3 sequence reads: CASSLRSSGETQYF. CDR3 DNA: TGTGCCAGCAGCTTACGATCAAGCGGAGAGACCCAGTACTTC.

The chain has TRBV20-1 and TRBJ2-7; 8 bases line up with TRBD2. The trim removed 3 bases at V and 2 bases at J, leaving 9 bases unmatched. The length of the CDR3 is 15 residues. The germline V gene encodes CDR1 DFQATT and CDR2 SNEGSKA (reference sequence). The CDR3: CSASWGSGAPYEQYF. In DNA, the CDR3 is TGCAGTGCTAGTTGGGGTAGCGGGGCCCCCTACGAGCAGTACTTC.

The chain has TRBV4-1 and TRBJ1-5, with unresolved D. V lost 0 bases and J lost 0, with 3 bases in between. This CDR3 has 14 amino acids. Germline V lookup: CDR1 MGHRA, CDR2 YSYEKL. CDR3 nucleotide sequence: TGCGCCAGCAGCCAAGACATTAGCAATCAGCCCCAGCATTTT. Protein product: CASSQDISNQPQHF.

The chain recombines TRBV19 with TRBJ1-6, with TRBD1 as a possible D gene (6 bases). Germline V lookup: CDR1 LNHDA, CDR2 SQIVND (reference sequence). CDR3 length: 14 amino acids. The germline V and J ends were trimmed by 5 bases and 7 bases, with 12 bases remaining between them. The DNA of the CDR3 is TGTGCCAGTAGTTTACAGGGAGTCAATTCACCCCTCCACTTT. Residues: CASSLQGVNSPLHF.

V is TRBV19 and J is TRBJ2-5; possibly TRBD1 for D (5 bases). This CDR3 has 13 residues. V gave up 6 bases and J gave up 4 bases, with 12 bases separating them. CDR1 and CDR2 (germline): LNHDA, SQIVND (reference sequence). DNA for the CDR3: TGTGCCAGTAGGCCAGGGAACGGAGAGACCCAGTACTTC. It specifies CASRPGNGETQYF.

This chain links TRBV18 with TRBJ2-3, with 7 bases fitting TRBD2. The length of the CDR3 is 15 residues. V gave up 3 bases and J gave up 5 bases; unmatched junction bases: 8. CDR1 is KGHSH and CDR2 is LQKENI in the germline V gene. The CDR3: CASSPLGGSGDTQYF. The CDR3 DNA reads as TGTGCCAGCTCACCTCTGGGGGGGTCCGGAGATACGCAGTATTTT. The full variable domain, rest sourced from reference TRBV18 and TRBJ2-3, is NAGVMQNPRHLVRRRGQEARLRCSPMKGHSHVYWYRQLPEEGLKFMVYLQKENIIDESGMPKERFSAEFPKEGPSILRIQQVVRGDSAAYFCASSPLGGSGDTQYFGPGTRLTVL.

This chain links TRBV29-1 with TRBJ1-1, with 7 bases aligning to TRBD1. The V gene end was trimmed by 7 bases and the J gene end by 7 bases; junction bases not matched to a gene: 15. Germline CDR1 reads SQVTM; CDR2 reads ANQGSEA. The CDR3 loop spans 14 amino acids. CDR3 sequence reads: CSAIGTVVPYEAFF. The CDR3 coding sequence is TGCAGCGCGATCGGGACAGTGGTACCCTATGAAGCTTTCTTT.

V gene TRBV4-2 combines with J gene TRBJ2-2; TRBD2 matches 11 bases. With 0 bases clipped from V and 6 bases from J, the junction kept 3 bases outside the gene matches. CDR1 and CDR2 (germline): LGHNA, YNFKEQ. The CDR3 is 16 amino acids. The CDR3 DNA sequence: TGTGCCAGCAGCCAAGATTTTAGCGGGGGGGCCGGGGAGCTGTTTTTT. It specifies CASSQDFSGGAGELFF.

Comment on this clone: A read error may produce the germline difference seen at one junction end. This chain uses TRBV7-7 with TRBJ1-3, with 7 bases that match TRBD1. The CDR3 contains 16 residues. Germline CDR1 is SSHAT and CDR2 is FNYEAQ (reference sequence). CDR3 in DNA: TGTGCTAGCAGCCTACAGGGGCCCGGCTCTGGAAACACCATATATTTT. Protein product: CASSLQGPGSGNTIYF.

The V gene is TRBV12-3 or TRBV12-4, the J gene TRBJ2-7; 7 positions match TRBD1. V gave up 5 bases and J gave up 3 bases; unmatched junction bases: 4. The CDR3 has 13 amino acids. CDR3 sequence (DNA): TGTGCCAGCAGTCTGGGACAGATCTACGAGCAGTACTTC. Residues: CASSLGQIYEQYF.

V is TRBV27 and J is TRBJ1-1, with D unresolved. With 0 bases removed from V and 1 base from J, the gap between germline ends came to 6 bases. There are 14 residues in the CDR3. Germline V gene lookup returns CDR1 MNHEY and CDR2 SMNVEV (reference sequence). The CDR3 sequence is CASSLSSGNTEAFF. CDR3 nucleotides: TGTGCCAGCAGTTTATCTAGTGGGAACACTGAAGCTTTCTTT.

The rearrangement links TRBV19 to TRBJ2-1; D is unresolved. The length of the CDR3 is 13 residues. Trimming took off 1 base at V and 8 bases at J, with 9 bases between the two ends. Germline lookup yields CDR1 LNHDA and CDR2 SQIVND (reference sequence). The CDR3 protein is CASSIARLDEQFF. The CDR3 DNA reads TGTGCCAGTAGTATAGCGCGCCTTGATGAGCAGTTCTTC.

This clone was counted only a few times. V usage is TRBV10-1 and J usage is TRBJ1-1; the D is unclear. This CDR3 is 10 amino acids long. Trimming took 7 bases from V and 7 from J, leaving 7 bases between them. In germline, CDR1 is WNHNN, CDR2 SYGVQD (reference sequence). CDR3 nucleotide sequence: TGCGCCAGCATCACAGATGAAGCTTTCTTT. Its translation is CASITDEAFF.